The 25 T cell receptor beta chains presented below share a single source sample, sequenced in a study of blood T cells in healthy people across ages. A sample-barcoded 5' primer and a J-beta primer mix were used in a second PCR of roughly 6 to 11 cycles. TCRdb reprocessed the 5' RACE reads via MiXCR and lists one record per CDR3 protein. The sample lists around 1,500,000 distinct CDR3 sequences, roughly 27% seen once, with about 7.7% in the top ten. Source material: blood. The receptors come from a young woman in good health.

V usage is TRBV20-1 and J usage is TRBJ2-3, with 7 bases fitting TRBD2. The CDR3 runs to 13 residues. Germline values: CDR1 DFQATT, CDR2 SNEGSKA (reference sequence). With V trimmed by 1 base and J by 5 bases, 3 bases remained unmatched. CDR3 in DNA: TGCAGTGCTAGAGCCCCGGGGGGAGATACGCAGTATTTT. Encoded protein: CSARAPGGDTQYF.

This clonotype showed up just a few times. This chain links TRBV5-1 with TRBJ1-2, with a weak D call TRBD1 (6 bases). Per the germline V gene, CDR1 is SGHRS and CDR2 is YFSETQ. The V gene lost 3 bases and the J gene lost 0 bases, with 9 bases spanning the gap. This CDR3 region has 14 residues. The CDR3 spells CASSSGDANYGYTF. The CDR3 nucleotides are TGCGCCAGCAGCTCAGGGGATGCTAACTATGGCTACACCTTC.

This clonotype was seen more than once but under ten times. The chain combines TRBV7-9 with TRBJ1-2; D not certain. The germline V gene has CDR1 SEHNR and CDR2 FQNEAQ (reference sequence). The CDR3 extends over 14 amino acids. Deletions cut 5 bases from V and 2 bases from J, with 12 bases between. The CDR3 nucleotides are TGTGCCAGCAGCCATGACACTAGAAACTATGGCTACACCTTC. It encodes CASSHDTRNYGYTF.

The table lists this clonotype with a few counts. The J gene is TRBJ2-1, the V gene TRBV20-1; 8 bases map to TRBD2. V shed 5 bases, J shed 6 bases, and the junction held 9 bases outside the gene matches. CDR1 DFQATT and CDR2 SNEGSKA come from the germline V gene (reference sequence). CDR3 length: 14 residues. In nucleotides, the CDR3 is TGCAGTGCTCCCCGCGGGGGGAATTGCAATGAGCAGTTCTTC. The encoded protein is CSAPRGGNCNEQFF.

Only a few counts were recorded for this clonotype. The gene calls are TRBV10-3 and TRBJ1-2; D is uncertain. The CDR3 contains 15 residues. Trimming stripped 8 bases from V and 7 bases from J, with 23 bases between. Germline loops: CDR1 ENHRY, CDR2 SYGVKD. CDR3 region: CAIQSRTVKAGGYTF. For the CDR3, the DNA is TGTGCCATCCAATCCAGAACAGTAAAAGCGGGTGGCTACACCTTC.

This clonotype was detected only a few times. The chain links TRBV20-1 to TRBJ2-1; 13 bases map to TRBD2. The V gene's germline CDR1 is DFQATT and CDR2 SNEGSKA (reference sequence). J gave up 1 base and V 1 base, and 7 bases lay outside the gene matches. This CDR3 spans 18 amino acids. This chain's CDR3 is CSARGTSGGPFSYNEQFF. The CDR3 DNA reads TGCAGTGCTAGAGGGACTAGCGGGGGCCCTTTTTCCTACAATGAGCAGTTCTTC.

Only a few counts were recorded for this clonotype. CDR3 sequence reads: CSVEDKSIGNYGYTF. CDR3 DNA sequence: TGCAGCGTTGAAGATAAGAGTATAGGCAACTATGGCTACACCTTC. The chain couples TRBV29-1 to TRBJ1-2, with D unclear. Trimming removed 0 bases from V and 2 bases from J, with 13 bases in between. The CDR3 is 15 amino acids. Per the germline V gene, CDR1 is SQVTM and CDR2 is ANQGSEA.

The CDR3 DNA follows: TGTGCCAGCAGCCAACGGGGGGAAAAACTGTTTTTT. This sequence encodes CASSQRGEKLFF. J is TRBJ1-4 and V is TRBV3-1, with D perhaps matching TRBD1 (5 bases). The V end was cut by 2 bases, the J end by 8 bases, with 6 bases between. Germline V gene lookup returns CDR1 LGHDT and CDR2 YNNKEL (reference sequence). The CDR3 length is 12 residues.

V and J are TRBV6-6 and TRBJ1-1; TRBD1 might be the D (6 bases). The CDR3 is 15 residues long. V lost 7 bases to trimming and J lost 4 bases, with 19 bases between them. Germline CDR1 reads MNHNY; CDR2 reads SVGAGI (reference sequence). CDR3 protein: CASKTGTPRGTEAFF. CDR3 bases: TGTGCCAGCAAAACCGGGACACCCCGTGGCACTGAAGCTTTCTTT.

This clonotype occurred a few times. The CDR3 bases are TGTGCCAGCATTGCCTCCTGGGAGGGGCACTTCTCCTACGAGCAGTACTTC. Amino acids: CASIASWEGHFSYEQYF. The chain is built from TRBV25-1 and TRBJ2-7; 7 bases line up with TRBD2. Unmatched junction bases numbered 15, after V lost 7 bases and J lost 0 bases. The CDR3 consists of 17 residues. Germline values: CDR1 MGHDK, CDR2 SYGVNS.

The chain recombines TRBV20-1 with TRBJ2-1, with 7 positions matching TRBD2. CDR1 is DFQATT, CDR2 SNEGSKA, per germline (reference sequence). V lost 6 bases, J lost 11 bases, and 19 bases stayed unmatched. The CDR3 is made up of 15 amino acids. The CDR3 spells CSARRGSASGDKQFF. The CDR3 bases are TGCAGTGCCAGGCGGGGTTCGGCTAGCGGTGATAAGCAGTTCTTC.

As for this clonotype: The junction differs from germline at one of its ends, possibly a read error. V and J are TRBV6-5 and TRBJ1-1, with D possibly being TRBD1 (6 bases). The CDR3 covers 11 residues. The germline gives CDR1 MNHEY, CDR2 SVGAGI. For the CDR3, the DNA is TGTGCCAGCAGGGGACAAACTGAAACTTTCTTT. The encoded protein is CASRGQTETFF.

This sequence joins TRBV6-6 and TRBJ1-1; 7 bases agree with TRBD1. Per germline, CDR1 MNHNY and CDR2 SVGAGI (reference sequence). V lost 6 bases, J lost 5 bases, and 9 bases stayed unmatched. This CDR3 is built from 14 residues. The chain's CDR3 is CASRPRQGSTEAFF. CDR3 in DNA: TGTGCCAGCAGACCTAGACAGGGTTCTACTGAAGCTTTCTTT.

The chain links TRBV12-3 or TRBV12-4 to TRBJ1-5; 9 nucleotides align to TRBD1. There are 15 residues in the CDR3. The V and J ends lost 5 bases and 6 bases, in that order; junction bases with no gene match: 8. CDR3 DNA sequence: TGTGCCAGCAGTGGCCGGGACAGGGCGCCTCAGCCCCAGCATTTT. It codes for CASSGRDRAPQPQHF.

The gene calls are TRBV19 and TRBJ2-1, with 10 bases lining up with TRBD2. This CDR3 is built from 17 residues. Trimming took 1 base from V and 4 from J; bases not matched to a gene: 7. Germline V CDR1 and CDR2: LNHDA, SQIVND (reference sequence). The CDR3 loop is CASSIVLRTSGYNEQFF. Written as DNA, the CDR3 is TGTGCCAGTAGTATAGTTTTGCGGACTAGCGGTTACAATGAGCAGTTCTTC. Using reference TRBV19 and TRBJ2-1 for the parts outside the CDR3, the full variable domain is DGGITQSPKYLFRKEGQNVTLSCEQNLNHDAMYWYRQDPGQGLRLIYYSQIVNDFQKGDIAEGYSVSREKKESFPLTVTSAQKNPTAFYLCASSIVLRTSGYNEQFFGPGTRLTVL.

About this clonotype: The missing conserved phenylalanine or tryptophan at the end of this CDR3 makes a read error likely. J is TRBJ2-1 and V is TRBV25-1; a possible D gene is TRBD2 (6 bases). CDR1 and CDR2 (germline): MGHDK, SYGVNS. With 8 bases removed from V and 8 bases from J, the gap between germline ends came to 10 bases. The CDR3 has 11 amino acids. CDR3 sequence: CASRDWDEQFS. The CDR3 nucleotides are TGTGCCAGCCGGGACTGGGATGAGCAGTTCTCC.

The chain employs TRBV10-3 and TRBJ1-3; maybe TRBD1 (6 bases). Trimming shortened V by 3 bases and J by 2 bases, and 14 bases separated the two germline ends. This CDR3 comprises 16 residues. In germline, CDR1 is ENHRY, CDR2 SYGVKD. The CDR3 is CAISDLTGLAGNTIYF. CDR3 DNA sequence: TGTGCCATCAGTGATCTGACAGGCCTGGCTGGAAACACCATATATTTT.

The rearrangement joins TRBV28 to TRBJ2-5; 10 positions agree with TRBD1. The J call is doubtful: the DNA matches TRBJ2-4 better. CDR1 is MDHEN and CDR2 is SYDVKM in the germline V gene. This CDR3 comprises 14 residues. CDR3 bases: TGTGCCAGCAGAGACAGGGGGCCCAAAAACATTCAGTACTTC. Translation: CASRDRGPKNIQYF.

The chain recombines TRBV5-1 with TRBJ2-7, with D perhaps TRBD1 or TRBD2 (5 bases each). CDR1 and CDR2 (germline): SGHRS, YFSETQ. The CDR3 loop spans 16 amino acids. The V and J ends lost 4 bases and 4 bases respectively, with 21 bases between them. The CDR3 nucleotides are TGCGCCAGCAGCCCGGCCCCTGGGACGGATCCTTACGAGCAGTACTTC. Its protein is CASSPAPGTDPYEQYF.

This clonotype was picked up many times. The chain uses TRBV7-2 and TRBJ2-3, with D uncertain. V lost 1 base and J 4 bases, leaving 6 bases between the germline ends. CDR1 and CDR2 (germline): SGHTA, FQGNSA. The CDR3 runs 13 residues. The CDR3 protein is CASSLGFSDTQYF. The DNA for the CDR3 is TGTGCCAGCAGCTTAGGGTTTTCAGATACGCAGTATTTT.

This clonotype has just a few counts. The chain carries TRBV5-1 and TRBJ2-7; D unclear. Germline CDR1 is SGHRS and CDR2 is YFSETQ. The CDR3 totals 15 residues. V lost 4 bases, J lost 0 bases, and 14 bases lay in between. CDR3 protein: CASSRQSESSYEQYF. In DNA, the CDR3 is TGCGCCAGCAGCCGCCAGAGTGAGAGCTCCTACGAGCAGTACTTC.

The CDR3 DNA reads TGCGCCAGCACCATTCATAACAGGGAGGAGACCCAGTACTTC. This translates into CASTIHNREETQYF. V is TRBV5-1 and J is TRBJ2-5; a possible D gene is TRBD1 (6 bases). Germline lookup yields CDR1 SGHRS and CDR2 YFSETQ. Trimming shortened V by 6 bases and J by 5 bases, and 17 bases separated the two germline ends. CDR3 length equals 14 residues.

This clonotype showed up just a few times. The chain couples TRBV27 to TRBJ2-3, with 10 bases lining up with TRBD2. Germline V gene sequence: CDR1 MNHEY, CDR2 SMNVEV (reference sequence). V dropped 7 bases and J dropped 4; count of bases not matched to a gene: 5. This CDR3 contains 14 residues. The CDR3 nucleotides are TGTGCCAGCAAACGGCTAGCGGGAGCAGATACGCAGTATTTT. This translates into CASKRLAGADTQYF.

CDR3 in amino acids: CATSDPGPGYEQYF. The DNA of the CDR3 is TGTGCCACCAGTGATCCGGGACCGGGATACGAGCAGTACTTC. This rearrangement joins TRBV24-1 to TRBJ2-5, with D possibly called TRBD1 or TRBD2 (5 bases each). The DNA end is a closer match to TRBJ2-7, so the J assignment may be wrong. The germline V gene has CDR1 KGHDR and CDR2 SFDVKD. The CDR3 totals 14 residues.

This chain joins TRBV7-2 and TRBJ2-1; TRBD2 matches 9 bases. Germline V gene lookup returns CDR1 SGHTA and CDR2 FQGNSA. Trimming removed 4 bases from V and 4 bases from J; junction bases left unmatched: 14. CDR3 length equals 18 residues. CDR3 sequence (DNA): TGTGCCAGCAGCTCAAAAACCCGGACTAGCGTGACGTACAATGAGCAGTTCTTC. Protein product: CASSSKTRTSVTYNEQFF.